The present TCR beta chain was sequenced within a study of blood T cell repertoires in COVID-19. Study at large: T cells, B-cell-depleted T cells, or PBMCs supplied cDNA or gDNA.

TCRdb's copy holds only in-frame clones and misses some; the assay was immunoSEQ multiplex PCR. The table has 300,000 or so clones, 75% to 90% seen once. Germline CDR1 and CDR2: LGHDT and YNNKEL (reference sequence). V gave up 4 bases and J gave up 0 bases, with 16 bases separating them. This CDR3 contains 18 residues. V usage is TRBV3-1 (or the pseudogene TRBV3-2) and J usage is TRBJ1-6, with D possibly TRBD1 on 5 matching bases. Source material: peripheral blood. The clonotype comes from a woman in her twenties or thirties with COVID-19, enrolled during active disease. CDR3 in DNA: TGTGCCAGCAGCCGTCCCTTGACAGCCTACTCCTATAATTCACCCCTCCACTTT. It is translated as CASSRPLTAYSYNSPLHF.